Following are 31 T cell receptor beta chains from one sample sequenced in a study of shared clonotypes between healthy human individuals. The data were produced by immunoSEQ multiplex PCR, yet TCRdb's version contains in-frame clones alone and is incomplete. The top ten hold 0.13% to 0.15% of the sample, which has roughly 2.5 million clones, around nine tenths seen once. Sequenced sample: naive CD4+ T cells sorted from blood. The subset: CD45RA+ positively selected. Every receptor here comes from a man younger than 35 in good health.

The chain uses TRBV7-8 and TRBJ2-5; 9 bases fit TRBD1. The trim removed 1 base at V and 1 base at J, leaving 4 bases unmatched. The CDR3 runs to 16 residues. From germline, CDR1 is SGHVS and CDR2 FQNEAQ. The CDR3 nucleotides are TGTGCCAGCAGCTTAGGGGACAGGGCCCTCCAAGAGACCCAGTACTTC. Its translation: CASSLGDRALQETQYF.

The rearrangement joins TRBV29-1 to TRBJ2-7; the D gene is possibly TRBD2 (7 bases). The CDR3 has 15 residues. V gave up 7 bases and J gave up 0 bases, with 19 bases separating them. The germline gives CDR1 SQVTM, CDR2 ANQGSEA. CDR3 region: CSAKGGQGSSYEQYF. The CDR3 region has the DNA TGCAGCGCCAAGGGAGGGCAGGGGAGCTCCTACGAGCAGTACTTC.

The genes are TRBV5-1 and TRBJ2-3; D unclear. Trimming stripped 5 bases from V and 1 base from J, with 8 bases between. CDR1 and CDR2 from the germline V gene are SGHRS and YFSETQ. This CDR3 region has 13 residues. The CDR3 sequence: CASSPMGTDTQYF. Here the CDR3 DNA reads TGCGCCAGCAGTCCGATGGGCACAGATACGCAGTATTTT.

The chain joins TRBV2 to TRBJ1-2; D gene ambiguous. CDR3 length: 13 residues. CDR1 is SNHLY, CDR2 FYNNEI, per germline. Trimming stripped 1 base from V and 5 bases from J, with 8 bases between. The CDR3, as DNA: TGTGCCAGCAGTGAAGGCCGGACTTATGGCTACACCTTC. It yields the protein CASSEGRTYGYTF.

For the CDR3, the DNA is TGTGCCAGTAGTATCTCCGGGACACCGAATAGCAATCAGCCCCAGCATTTT. Protein sequence: CASSISGTPNSNQPQHF. The rearrangement uses TRBV19 and TRBJ1-5, with D maybe TRBD1 (6 bases). Trimming left V 3 bases short and J 0 bases short, with 15 bases between. The germline V gene has CDR1 LNHDA and CDR2 SQIVND (reference sequence). This CDR3 is 17 amino acids long. Supplemented by reference TRBV19 and TRBJ1-5, the full variable domain reads DGGITQSPKYLFRKEGQNVTLSCEQNLNHDAMYWYRQDPGQGLRLIYYSQIVNDFQKGDIAEGYSVSREKKESFPLTVTSAQKNPTAFYLCASSISGTPNSNQPQHFGDGTRLSIL.

The CDR3 sequence is CARGYRGPLGPGANVLTF. CDR3 bases: TGCGCCAGGGGCTACAGGGGTCCCCTTGGGCCTGGGGCCAACGTCCTGACTTTC. The rearrangement uses TRBV10-1 and TRBJ2-6; 7 bases are a match to TRBD1. The CDR3 runs 18 residues. From germline, CDR1 is WNHNN and CDR2 SYGVQD (reference sequence). Trimming at V came to 9 bases and at J to 2 bases, leaving 16 bases not matched to a gene.

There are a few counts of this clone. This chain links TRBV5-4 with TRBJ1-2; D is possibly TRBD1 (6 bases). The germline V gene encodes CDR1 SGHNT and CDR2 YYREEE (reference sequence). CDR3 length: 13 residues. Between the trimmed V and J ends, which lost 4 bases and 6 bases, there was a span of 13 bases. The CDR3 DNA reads TGTGCCAGCAGCCGACAGGTGAACGATGGCTACACCTTC. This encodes CASSRQVNDGYTF. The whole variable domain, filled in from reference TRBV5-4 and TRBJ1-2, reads ETGVTQSPTHLIKTRGQQVTLRCSSQSGHNTVSWYQQALGQGPQFIFQYYREEENGRGNFPPRFSGLQFPNYSSELNVNALELDDSALYLCASSRQVNDGYTFGSGTRLTVV.

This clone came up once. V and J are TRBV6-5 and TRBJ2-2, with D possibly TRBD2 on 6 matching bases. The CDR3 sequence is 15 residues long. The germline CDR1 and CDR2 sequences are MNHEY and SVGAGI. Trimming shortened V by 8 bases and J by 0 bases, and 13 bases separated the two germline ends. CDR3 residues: CASGRGYANTGELFF. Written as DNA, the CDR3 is TGTGCCAGCGGGCGGGGATATGCGAACACCGGGGAGCTGTTTTTT.

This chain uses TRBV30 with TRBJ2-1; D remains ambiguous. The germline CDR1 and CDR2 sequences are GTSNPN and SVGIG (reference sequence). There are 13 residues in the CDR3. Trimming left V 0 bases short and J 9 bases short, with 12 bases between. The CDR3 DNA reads TGTGCCTGGAGTGTAACTGGCCTTGGTGAGCAGTTCTTC. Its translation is CAWSVTGLGEQFF. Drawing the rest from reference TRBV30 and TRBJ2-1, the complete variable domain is SQTIHQWPATLVQPVGSPLSLECTVEGTSNPNLYWYRQAAGRGLQLLFYSVGIGQISSEVPQNLSASRPQDRQFILSSKKLLLSDSGFYLCAWSVTGLGEQFFGPGTRLTVL.

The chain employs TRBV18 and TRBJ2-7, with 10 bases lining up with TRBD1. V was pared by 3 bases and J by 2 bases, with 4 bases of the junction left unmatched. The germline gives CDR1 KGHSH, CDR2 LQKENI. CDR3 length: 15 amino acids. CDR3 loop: CASSPGQGNAYEQYF. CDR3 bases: TGTGCCAGCTCACCGGGACAGGGGAACGCCTACGAGCAGTACTTC.

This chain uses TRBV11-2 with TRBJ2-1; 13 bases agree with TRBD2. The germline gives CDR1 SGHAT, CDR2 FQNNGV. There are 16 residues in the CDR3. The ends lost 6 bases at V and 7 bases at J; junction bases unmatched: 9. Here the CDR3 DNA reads TGTGCCAGCAGTCGACCGGGACTAGCGGGGTGGAATGAGCAGTTCTTC. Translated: CASSRPGLAGWNEQFF.

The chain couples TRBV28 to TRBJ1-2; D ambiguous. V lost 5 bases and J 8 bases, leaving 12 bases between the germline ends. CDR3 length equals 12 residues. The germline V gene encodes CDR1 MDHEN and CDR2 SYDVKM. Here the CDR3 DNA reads TGTGCCAGCAGTCCGCTTTATGGGGGCTACACCTTC. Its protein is CASSPLYGGYTF.

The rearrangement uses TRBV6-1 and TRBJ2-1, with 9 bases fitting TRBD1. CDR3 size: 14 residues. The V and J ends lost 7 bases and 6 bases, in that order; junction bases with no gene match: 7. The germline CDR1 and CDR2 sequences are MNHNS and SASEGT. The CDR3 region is CASNPGQGPNEQFF. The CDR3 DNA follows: TGTGCCAGCAACCCGGGACAGGGACCCAATGAGCAGTTCTTC.

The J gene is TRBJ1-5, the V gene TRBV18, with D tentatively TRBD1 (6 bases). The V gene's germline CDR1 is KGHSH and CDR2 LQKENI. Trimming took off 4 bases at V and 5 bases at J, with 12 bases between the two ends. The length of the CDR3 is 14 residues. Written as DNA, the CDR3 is TGTGCCAGCTCACGGTACAGGGATGATCAGCCCCAGCATTTT. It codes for CASSRYRDDQPQHF.

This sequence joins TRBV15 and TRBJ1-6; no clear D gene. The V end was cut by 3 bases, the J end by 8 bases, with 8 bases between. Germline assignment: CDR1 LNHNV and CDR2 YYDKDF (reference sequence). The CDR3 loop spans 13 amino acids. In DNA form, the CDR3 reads TGTGCCACCAGCAGCATAAGGGATTCACCCCTCCACTTT. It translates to CATSSIRDSPLHF. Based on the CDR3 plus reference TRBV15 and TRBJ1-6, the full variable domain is DAMVIQNPRYQVTQFGKPVTLSCSQTLNHNVMYWYQQKSSQAPKLLFHYYDKDFNNEADTPDNFQSRRPNTSFCFLDIRSPGLGDTAMYLCATSSIRDSPLHFGNGTRLTVT.

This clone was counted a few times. The CDR3 bases are TGTGCCAGCAGCGTGGACCGGGAAGGGACTTCACCCCTCCACTTT. This encodes CASSVDREGTSPLHF. The chain is built from TRBV9 and TRBJ1-6; tentative D call: TRBD1 (5 bases). The CDR3 contains 15 residues. The germline CDR1 and CDR2 sequences are SGDLS and YYNGEE. Trimming took 2 bases from V and 9 from J, leaving 15 bases between them.

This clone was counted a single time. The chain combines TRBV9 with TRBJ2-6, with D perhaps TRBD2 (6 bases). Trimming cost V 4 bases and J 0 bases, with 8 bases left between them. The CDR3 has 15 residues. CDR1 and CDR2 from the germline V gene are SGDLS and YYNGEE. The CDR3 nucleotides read TGTGCCAGCAGCCGGGGGTCCTCTGGGGCCAACGTCCTGACTTTC. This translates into CASSRGSSGANVLTF.

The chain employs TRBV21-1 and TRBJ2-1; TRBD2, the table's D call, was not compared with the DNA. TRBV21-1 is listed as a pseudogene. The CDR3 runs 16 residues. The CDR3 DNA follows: TGTGCCAGCAGCAACCGGGTGGAGGATAGCGGGGGGGCCCAGTTCTTC. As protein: CASSNRVEDSGGAQFF.

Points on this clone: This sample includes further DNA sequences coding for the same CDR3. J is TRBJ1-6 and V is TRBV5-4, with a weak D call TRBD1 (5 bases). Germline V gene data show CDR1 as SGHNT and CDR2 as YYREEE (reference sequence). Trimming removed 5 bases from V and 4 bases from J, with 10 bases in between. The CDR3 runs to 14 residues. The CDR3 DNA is TGTGCCAGCAGTCCCGGGGGGTATAATTCACCCCTCCACTTT. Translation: CASSPGGYNSPLHF.

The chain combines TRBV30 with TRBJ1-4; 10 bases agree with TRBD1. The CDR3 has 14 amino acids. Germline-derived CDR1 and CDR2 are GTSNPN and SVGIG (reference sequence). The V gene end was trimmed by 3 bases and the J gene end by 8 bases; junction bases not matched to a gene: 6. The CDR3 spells CAWSRGQGEEKLFF. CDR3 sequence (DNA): TGTGCCTGGAGCAGAGGACAGGGGGAGGAAAAACTGTTTTTT.

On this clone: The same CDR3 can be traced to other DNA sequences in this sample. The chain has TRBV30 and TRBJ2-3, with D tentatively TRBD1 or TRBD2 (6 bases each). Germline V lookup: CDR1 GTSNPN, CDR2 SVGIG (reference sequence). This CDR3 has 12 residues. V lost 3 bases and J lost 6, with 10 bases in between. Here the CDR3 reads CAWSGGGDTQYF. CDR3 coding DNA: TGTGCCTGGAGCGGGGGCGGGGATACGCAGTATTTT.

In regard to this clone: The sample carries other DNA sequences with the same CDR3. The CDR3 sequence is CASSLGAGGPYEQYF. In DNA, the CDR3 is TGTGCCAGCAGCTTAGGGGCGGGGGGACCGTACGAGCAGTACTTC. The chain is built from TRBV11-2 and TRBJ2-7; 8 bases match TRBD2. The trim removed 1 base at V and 4 bases at J, leaving 6 bases unmatched. Looked up from germline, CDR1 is SGHAT and CDR2 is FQNNGV. This CDR3 is 15 amino acids long.

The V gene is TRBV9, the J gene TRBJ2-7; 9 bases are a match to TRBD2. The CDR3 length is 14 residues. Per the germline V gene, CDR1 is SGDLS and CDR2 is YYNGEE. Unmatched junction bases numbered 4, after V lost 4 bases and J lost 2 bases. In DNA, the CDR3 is TGTGCCAGCAGCAAGGGACTAGCCCCCTACGAGCAGTACTTC. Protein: CASSKGLAPYEQYF.

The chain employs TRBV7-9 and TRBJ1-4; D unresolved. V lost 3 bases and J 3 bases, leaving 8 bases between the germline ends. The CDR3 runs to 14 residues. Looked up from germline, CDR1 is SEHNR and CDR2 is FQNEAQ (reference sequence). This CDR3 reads CASSLTKANEKLFF. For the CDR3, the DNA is TGTGCCAGCAGCTTGACGAAAGCTAATGAAAAACTGTTTTTT.

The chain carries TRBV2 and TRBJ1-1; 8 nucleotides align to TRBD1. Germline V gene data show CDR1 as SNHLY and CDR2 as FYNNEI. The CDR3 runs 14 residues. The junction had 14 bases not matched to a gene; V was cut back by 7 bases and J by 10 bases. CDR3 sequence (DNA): TGTGCCAGCACCGAGACAGGGGCCCTCTTTGGAGCTTTCTTT. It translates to CASTETGALFGAFF.

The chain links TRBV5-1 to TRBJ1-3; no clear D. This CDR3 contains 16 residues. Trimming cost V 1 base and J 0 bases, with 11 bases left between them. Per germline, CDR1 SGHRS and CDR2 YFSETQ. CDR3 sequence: CASSLFADGSGNTIYF. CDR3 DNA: TGCGCCAGCAGCTTGTTCGCCGATGGCTCTGGAAACACCATATATTTT.

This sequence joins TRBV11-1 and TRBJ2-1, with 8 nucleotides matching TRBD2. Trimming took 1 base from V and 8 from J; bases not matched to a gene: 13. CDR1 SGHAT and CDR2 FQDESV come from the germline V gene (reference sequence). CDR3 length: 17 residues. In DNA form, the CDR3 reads TGTGCCAGCAGCTTAGATTCCTCAGCGGGAGAGAACGATGAGCAGTTCTTC. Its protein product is CASSLDSSAGENDEQFF.

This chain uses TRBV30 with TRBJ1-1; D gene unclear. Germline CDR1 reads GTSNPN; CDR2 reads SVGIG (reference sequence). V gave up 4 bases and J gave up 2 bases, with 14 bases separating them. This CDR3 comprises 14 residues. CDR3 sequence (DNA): TGTGCCTGGAAAGGCCGGCTGTCCAACACTGAAGCTTTCTTT. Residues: CAWKGRLSNTEAFF.

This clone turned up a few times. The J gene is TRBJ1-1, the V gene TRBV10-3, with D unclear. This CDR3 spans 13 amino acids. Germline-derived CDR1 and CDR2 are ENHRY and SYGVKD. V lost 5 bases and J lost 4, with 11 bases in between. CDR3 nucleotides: TGTGCCATCAGTACAGTTTCGGTCACTGAAGCTTTCTTT. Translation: CAISTVSVTEAFF.

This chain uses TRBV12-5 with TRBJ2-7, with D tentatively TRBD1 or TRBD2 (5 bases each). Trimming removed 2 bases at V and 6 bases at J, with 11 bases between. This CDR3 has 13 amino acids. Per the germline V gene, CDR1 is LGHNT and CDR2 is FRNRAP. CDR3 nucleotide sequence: TGTGCTAGTGGTTTGAGGGACCTCGGCGAGCAGTACTTC. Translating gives CASGLRDLGEQYF.

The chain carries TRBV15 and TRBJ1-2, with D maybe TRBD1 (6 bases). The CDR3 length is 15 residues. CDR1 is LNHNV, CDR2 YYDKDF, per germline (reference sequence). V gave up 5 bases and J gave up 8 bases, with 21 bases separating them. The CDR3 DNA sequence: TGTGCCACCAGCGAATTCGGGGGCGCGGTCTCCGGCTACACCTTC. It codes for CATSEFGGAVSGYTF.